The sequence of this T cell receptor beta chain was determined in a study of CD8+CD57+ T cells in acquired aplastic anemia. Overall study: Yields of DNA that came from sorted CD4+ and CD8+ cells averaged about 2.9 ug.

Genomic DNA served as template for TCR beta VDJ and CDR3 profiling. TCRdb redid the calling of the reads with MiXCR, one entry per CDR3 protein. This table holds 80,000 to 100,000 distinct CDR3 sequences, roughly two thirds found once. Sequencing involved patients with CD8+CD57+ cell expansion previously shown by flow cytometry. Blood samples were obtained from patients who had received no prior therapy. Material: sorted CD4+, CD8+, or CD8+CD57+ T cells (not recorded which) from PBMCs. This clonotype originated in a human donor with aplastic anemia.

This CDR3 reads CASSAQNYGYTF. CDR3 nucleotides: TGCGCCAGCAGCGCACAAAACTATGGCTACACCTTC. V and J are TRBV5-1 and TRBJ1-2; D unclear. Trimming took 4 bases from V and 2 from J, leaving 6 bases between them. Germline V gives CDR1 SGHRS, CDR2 YFSETQ. This CDR3 spans 12 amino acids.